The 31 T cell receptor beta chains listed next were all sequenced from one sample in a study. TCRdb redid the calling of the 5' RACE reads with MiXCR, one entry per CDR3 protein. Of approximately 60,000 distinct CDR3 sequences detected, approximately 26% appear once; the ten largest clones hold 2% to 2.5%. Cells sorted as Tregs were CD4+, CD25+ and CD127-/low. Material for sequencing was tumor-infiltrating Tregs sorted from the breast tumor. These receptors were obtained from a female donor with breast cancer.

Points on this clonotype: This could be a read error, since a much larger clone is one nucleotide away. The chain employs TRBV7-3 and TRBJ2-4, with a possible D match to TRBD1 (6 bases). Germline V CDR1 and CDR2: SGHTA, FQGTGA. This CDR3 spans 13 amino acids. CDR3 nucleotides: TGTGCCAGCAGCTTATCAGGGTGGGACATTCAGCACTTC. As protein: CASSLSGWDIQHF.

This clonotype turned up a few times. The rearrangement joins TRBV27 to TRBJ1-2; possibly TRBD1 for D (6 bases). Trimming cost V 0 bases and J 8 bases, with 19 bases left between them. Germline CDR1 reads MNHEY; CDR2 reads SMNVEV (reference sequence). The CDR3 length is 16 residues. The CDR3 nucleotides are TGTGCCAGCAGTTTATCAGGGGTTCCGGGACAACAAGGCTACACCTTC. Residues: CASSLSGVPGQQGYTF.

In its sample, this clonotype was seen a few times. J is TRBJ2-3 and V is TRBV18; D is ambiguous. Germline V gene data show CDR1 as KGHSH and CDR2 as LQKENI. The CDR3 is made up of 15 amino acids. V shed 1 base and J shed 3 bases, with 11 bases lying between them. In DNA, the CDR3 is TGTGCCAGCTCACCACGTTCAGGTGGGACAGATACGCAGTATTTT. Protein sequence: CASSPRSGGTDTQYF.

The J gene is TRBJ2-1, the V gene TRBV4-1; unclear D gene. In germline, CDR1 is MGHRA, CDR2 YSYEKL. CDR3 length equals 17 residues. Trimming took off 0 bases at V and 0 bases at J, with 12 bases between the two ends. This CDR3 is CASSQDFRQDSYNEQFF. The DNA of the CDR3 is TGCGCCAGCAGCCAAGATTTCAGACAAGACTCCTACAATGAGCAGTTCTTC.

The chain uses TRBV20-1 and TRBJ1-1, with 11 positions matching TRBD1. V gave up 0 bases and J gave up 4 bases; unmatched junction bases: 1. Looked up from germline, CDR1 is DFQATT and CDR2 is SNEGSKA (reference sequence). This CDR3 has 14 amino acids. CDR3 in DNA: TGCAGTGCTAGAGAGGACAGGGGGCTCACTGAAGCTTTCTTT. Protein product: CSAREDRGLTEAFF.

Remarks on this clonotype: A clone one base away is much larger, so this may be a read error. This chain links TRBV20-1 with TRBJ1-2, with a tentative D call TRBD1 (6 bases). The CDR3 covers 13 residues. The germline V gene encodes CDR1 DFQATT and CDR2 SNEGSKA (reference sequence). CDR3 amino acids: CSATAGTPYGCTF. The DNA for the CDR3 is TGCAGTGCTACTGCCGGGACACCTTATGGCTGCACCTTC.

This clonotype has ten or more counts. The chain carries TRBV6-5 and TRBJ1-2; D is unclear. V shed 5 bases and J shed 1 base, with 5 bases lying between them. CDR3 length equals 12 residues. Germline V gives CDR1 MNHEY, CDR2 SVGAGI. The CDR3 region has the DNA TGTGCCAGCAGTCCGAGTAACTATGGCTACACCTTC. Protein: CASSPSNYGYTF.

In the case of this clonotype: A single base separates this from a much larger clone, so it may be a read error. V is TRBV6-1 and J is TRBJ2-7, with 11 nucleotides matching TRBD2. There are 16 residues in the CDR3. With V trimmed by 8 bases and J by 2 bases, 11 bases remained unmatched. Germline assignment: CDR1 MNHNS and CDR2 SASEGT. The CDR3 loop is CASGVGLAGGAYEQYF. DNA of the CDR3: TGTGCCAGCGGTGTGGGGCTAGCGGGGGGAGCCTACGAGCAGTACTTC.

The genes are TRBV7-2 and TRBJ1-5; D gene ambiguous. The CDR3 has 12 residues. CDR1 is SGHTA and CDR2 is FQGNSA in the germline V gene. V dropped 5 bases and J dropped 5 bases, with 7 bases sitting between them. This CDR3 is CASSPRDQPQHF. The CDR3 bases are TGTGCCAGCAGCCCTCGAGATCAGCCCCAGCATTTT.

To note about this clonotype: Germline is not matched at one junction end, which may reflect a read error. The chain uses TRBV5-1 and TRBJ1-4; weak D call: TRBD1 (6 bases). Germline values: CDR1 SGHRS, CDR2 YFSETQ. The CDR3 length is 17 residues. The CDR3 DNA is TGCGCCAGCAGCTTAACAGGGCTAGATGCAACCAATGAAAAACTGTTTTTT. Its translation: CASSLTGLDATNEKLFF. The variable domain in full, completed from reference TRBV5-1 and TRBJ1-4, reads KAGVTQTPRYLIKTRGQQVTLSCSPISGHRSVSWYQQTPGQGLQFLFEYFSETQRNKGNFPGRFSGRQFSNSRSEMNVSTLELGDSALYLCASSLTGLDATNEKLFFGSGTQLSVL.

This rearrangement joins TRBV7-2 to TRBJ2-7, with a tentative D call TRBD2 (6 bases). From germline, CDR1 is SGHTA and CDR2 FQGNSA. This CDR3 has 14 amino acids. The germline V and J ends were trimmed by 2 bases and 3 bases, with 11 bases remaining between them. CDR3 nucleotide sequence: TGTGCCAGCAGCTTATGGCCGGGAGACTACGAGCAGTACTTC. As protein: CASSLWPGDYEQYF.

This clonotype was detected only a few times. This sequence joins TRBV13 and TRBJ2-6, with D uncertain. Germline lookup yields CDR1 PRHDT and CDR2 FYEKMQ (reference sequence). This CDR3 region has 14 residues. V was trimmed by 0 bases and J by 5 bases, leaving 5 bases between them. The CDR3 loop reads CASSLGRWANVLTF. The CDR3 nucleotides are TGTGCCAGCAGCTTAGGGCGGTGGGCCAACGTCCTGACTTTC.

In its sample, this clonotype was seen a few times. This chain uses TRBV7-2 with TRBJ2-7; perhaps D is TRBD1 or TRBD2 (7 bases each). The length of the CDR3 is 15 residues. From germline, CDR1 is SGHTA and CDR2 FQGNSA. With 5 bases removed from V and 3 bases from J, the gap between germline ends came to 17 bases. The CDR3 here is CASSRRSGGDYEQYF. The CDR3 DNA sequence: TGTGCCAGCAGCCGTAGATCAGGGGGGGACTACGAGCAGTACTTC.

J is TRBJ2-3 and V is TRBV5-1; possibly TRBD1 for D (6 bases). The CDR3 spans 13 residues. The germline CDR1 and CDR2 sequences are SGHRS and YFSETQ. The ends were cut back, 0 bases at V and 8 bases at J, with 10 bases in the middle. CDR3 sequence (DNA): TGCGCCAGCAGCTTGGCCCCACAGGGTACGCAGTATTTT. This gives the protein CASSLAPQGTQYF.

At least ten counts were recorded for this clonotype. The V gene is TRBV5-1, the J gene TRBJ2-1; D may be TRBD2 (5 bases). Trimming pared 2 bases from V and 9 bases from J, leaving 15 bases between. The CDR3 runs to 14 residues. Germline values: CDR1 SGHRS, CDR2 YFSETQ. The CDR3 DNA reads as TGCGCCAGCAGCTTAGGTCCAAACGCGGGTGAGCAGTTCTTC. This translates into CASSLGPNAGEQFF.

V and J are TRBV11-2 and TRBJ1-3; no firm D call. Germline V gene data show CDR1 as SGHAT and CDR2 as FQNNGV. V lost 3 bases and J lost 2, with 11 bases in between. There are 15 residues in the CDR3. Written as DNA, the CDR3 is TGTGCCAGCAGCTTTGGGCCTGCTCCTGGAAACACCATATATTTT. It yields the protein CASSFGPAPGNTIYF.

The chain uses TRBV6-5 and TRBJ2-7, with TRBD2 matching 7 bases. This CDR3 is 13 amino acids long. The V gene's germline CDR1 is MNHEY and CDR2 SVGAGI. V shed 6 bases and J 4 bases; nucleotides not matched to a gene: 6. This CDR3 reads CASRTGGQYEQYF. CDR3 nucleotides: TGTGCCAGCAGAACGGGAGGTCAATACGAGCAGTACTTC.

This clonotype turned up a few times. The chain carries TRBV29-1 and TRBJ2-5; tentatively, D is TRBD1 or TRBD2 (6 bases each). There are 14 residues in the CDR3. The germline V and J ends were trimmed by 3 bases and 3 bases, with 14 bases remaining between them. Germline V gene data show CDR1 as SQVTM and CDR2 as ANQGSEA. The CDR3 DNA follows: TGCAGCGTTGACCGGGGGCTGAGTGAAGAGACCCAGTACTTC. Translating it yields CSVDRGLSEETQYF.

This clonotype has a count of ten or more. V and J are TRBV12-3 or TRBV12-4 and TRBJ2-7, with D possibly being TRBD1 (6 bases). V lost 6 bases and J 3 bases, leaving 15 bases between the germline ends. The CDR3 runs 14 residues. CDR3 in amino acids: CASSRTLQGYEQYF. The CDR3 nucleotides read TGTGCCAGCAGCCGAACCTTACAGGGCTACGAGCAGTACTTC.

This clonotype turned up a few times. The chain uses TRBV4-1 and TRBJ2-3, with 8 bases fitting TRBD2. CDR1 and CDR2 from the germline V gene are MGHRA and YSYEKL. With 0 bases clipped from V and 0 bases from J, the junction kept 8 bases outside the gene matches. The CDR3 contains 18 residues. The CDR3 nucleotides read TGCGCCAGCAGCCAAGATCCCGGGACTAGGTTAAGCACAGATACGCAGTATTTT. This encodes CASSQDPGTRLSTDTQYF.

The chain is built from TRBV7-7 and TRBJ2-5; 9 nucleotides match TRBD1. CDR3 length equals 15 residues. Germline loops: CDR1 SSHAT, CDR2 FNYEAQ (reference sequence). The DNA for the CDR3 is TGTGCTGGCAGCTTCTCCGGGACAGGGACAGAGACCCAGTACTTC. As protein: CAGSFSGTGTETQYF.

The V and J genes are TRBV7-2 and TRBJ2-5, with D maybe TRBD1 (6 bases). This CDR3 is built from 13 residues. The V gene's germline CDR1 is SGHTA and CDR2 FQGNSA. V was shortened by 6 bases and J by 2 bases, with 10 bases between the two germline ends. CDR3 sequence: CASSYRAQETQYF. CDR3 nucleotide sequence: TGTGCCAGCAGTTACAGGGCGCAAGAGACCCAGTACTTC.

This clonotype came up a few times. The V gene is TRBV6-1, the J gene TRBJ2-2, with TRBD1 identical over 11 bases. The trim removed 7 bases at V and 4 bases at J, leaving 5 bases unmatched. The CDR3 length is 15 residues. Germline assignment: CDR1 MNHNS and CDR2 SASEGT. The CDR3 spells CASIPGTGGTGELFF. CDR3 in DNA: TGTGCCAGCATCCCCGGGACAGGGGGCACCGGGGAGCTGTTTTTT.

V usage is TRBV6-2 or TRBV6-3 and J usage is TRBJ2-7; D gene unclear. Trimming pared 5 bases from V and 3 bases from J, leaving 14 bases between. The CDR3 consists of 14 residues. Germline CDR1 MNHEY, CDR2 SVGEGT. CDR3: CASSQPHANYEQYF. The CDR3 DNA sequence: TGTGCCAGCAGTCAACCTCACGCGAACTACGAGCAGTACTTC.

This clonotype was found once. The chain uses TRBV30 and TRBJ2-1; D is possibly TRBD1 (6 bases). V lost 2 bases to trimming and J lost 0 bases, with 14 bases between them. The CDR3 runs to 16 residues. CDR1 is GTSNPN and CDR2 is SVGIG in the germline V gene (reference sequence). Here the CDR3 reads CAWSSQGLSSYNEQFF. The CDR3 coding sequence is TGTGCCTGGAGTTCACAGGGTCTTAGCTCCTACAATGAGCAGTTCTTC.

The genes are TRBV28 and TRBJ2-2, with 11 positions matching TRBD2. This CDR3 has 15 residues. Germline values: CDR1 MDHEN, CDR2 SYDVKM. V lost 8 bases to trimming and J lost 4 bases; unmatched junction nucleotides: 6. The CDR3 DNA follows: TGTGCCAGCGGATTTGGGACTAGCGGCACCGGGGAGCTGTTTTTT. Translating it yields CASGFGTSGTGELFF.

This chain uses TRBV12-3 or TRBV12-4 with TRBJ2-2, with 8 bases identical to TRBD1. Germline trimming cut 6 bases from V and 5 bases from J; bases unmatched to any gene: 11. The CDR3 has 16 residues. The CDR3 DNA follows: TGTGCCAGCAGGCGTCAGGGGGCGATAGGGACCGGGGAGCTGTTTTTT. It is translated as CASRRQGAIGTGELFF.

This clonotype was found a few times. In DNA, the CDR3 is TGTGCCAGCAAGAAAGGGAGGGGAGCGAACACTGAAGCTTTCTTT. It codes for CASKKGRGANTEAFF. The rearrangement uses TRBV2 and TRBJ1-1; TRBD1 is a possible D gene (5 bases). Between the trimmed V and J ends, which lost 7 bases and 1 base, there was a span of 16 bases. There are 15 residues in the CDR3. Germline V CDR1 and CDR2: SNHLY, FYNNEI.

This rearrangement joins TRBV4-1 to TRBJ1-2, with TRBD1 identical over 8 bases. The V and J ends lost 3 bases and 3 bases, in that order; junction bases with no gene match: 9. The CDR3 extends over 16 amino acids. Germline CDR1 reads MGHRA; CDR2 reads YSYEKL. CDR3 residues: CASSHRRAGGYYGYTF. The CDR3 bases are TGCGCCAGCAGCCATAGACGAGCAGGGGGCTACTATGGCTACACCTTC.

This chain connects TRBV4-1 to TRBJ2-5; D possibly uses TRBD1 or TRBD2 (5 bases each). V was trimmed by 0 bases and J by 5 bases, leaving 16 bases between them. The CDR3 covers 16 residues. Per the germline V gene, CDR1 is MGHRA and CDR2 is YSYEKL. CDR3 bases: TGCGCCAGCAGCCAAGATCAGGGTGAGGGATCGGAGACCCAGTACTTC. Residues: CASSQDQGEGSETQYF.

The chain uses TRBV4-2 and TRBJ2-7; 7 nucleotides line up with TRBD2. This CDR3 is built from 15 residues. Germline CDR1 is LGHNA and CDR2 is YNFKEQ. Trimming at V came to 3 bases and at J to 3 bases, leaving 8 bases not matched to a gene. The CDR3 loop is CASSQASGTYYEQYF. The CDR3 region has the DNA TGTGCCAGCAGCCAGGCGAGCGGGACTTACTACGAGCAGTACTTC.